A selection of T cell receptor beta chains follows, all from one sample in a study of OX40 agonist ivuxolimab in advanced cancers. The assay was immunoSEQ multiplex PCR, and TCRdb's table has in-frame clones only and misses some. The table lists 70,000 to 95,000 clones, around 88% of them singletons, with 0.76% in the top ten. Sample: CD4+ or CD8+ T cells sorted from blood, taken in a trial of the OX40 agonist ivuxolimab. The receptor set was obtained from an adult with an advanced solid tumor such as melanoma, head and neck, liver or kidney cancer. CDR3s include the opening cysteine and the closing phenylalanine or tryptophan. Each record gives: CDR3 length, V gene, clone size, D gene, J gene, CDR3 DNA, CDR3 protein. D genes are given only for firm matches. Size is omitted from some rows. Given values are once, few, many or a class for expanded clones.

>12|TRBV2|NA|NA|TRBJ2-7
TGTGCCAGCAGCCCCGACTTCTACGAGCAGTACTTC
CASSPDFYEQYF
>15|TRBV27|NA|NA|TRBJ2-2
TGTGCCAGCAGTTCCCTTCGTCTGAACACCGGGGAGCTGTTTTTT
CASSSLRLNTGELFF
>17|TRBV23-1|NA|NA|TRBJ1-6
TGCGCCAGCAGTCAGCCCGGGACACACATCAAGAATTCACCCCTCCACTTT
CASSQPGTHIKNSPLHF
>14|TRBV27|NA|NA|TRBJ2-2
TGTGCCAGCAGGAATGACGCGAACACCGGGGAGCTGTTTTTT
CASRNDANTGELFF
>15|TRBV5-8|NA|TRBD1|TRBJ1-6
TGTGCCAGCAGCGTCGGGACAGGACTTAATTCACCCCTCCACTTT
CASSVGTGLNSPLHF
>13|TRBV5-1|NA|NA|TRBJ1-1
TGCGCCAGCAGCTTGGGCGGGCTCACTGAAGCTTTCTTT
CASSLGGLTEAFF
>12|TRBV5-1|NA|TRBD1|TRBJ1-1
TGCGCCAGTCAACAGGGGGGAACTGAAGCTTTCTTT
CASQQGGTEAFF
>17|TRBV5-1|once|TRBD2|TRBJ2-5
TGCGCCAGCAGCTTGGACCCTAGCGGGGGGGCCGGGGAGACCCAGTACTTC
CASSLDPSGGAGETQYF
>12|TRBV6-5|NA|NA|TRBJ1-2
TGTGCCAGCACCCAACAGGGCTATGGCTACACCTTC
CASTQQGYGYTF
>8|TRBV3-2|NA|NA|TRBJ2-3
TGTGCCAGGGATAGGCGGGATTTT
CARDRRDF
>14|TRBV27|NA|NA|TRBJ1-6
TGTGCCAGCAGTTTAAATCAGGGAAATTCACCCCTCCACTTT
CASSLNQGNSPLHF
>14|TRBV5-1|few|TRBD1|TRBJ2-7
TGCGCCAGCAGACTAGGACAGGGAAAGGACGAGCAGTACTTC
CASRLGQGKDEQYF
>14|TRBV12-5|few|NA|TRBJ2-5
TGTGCTAGTGGTTTGGGGGTGCAGGGGGAGACCCAGTACTTC
CASGLGVQGETQYF
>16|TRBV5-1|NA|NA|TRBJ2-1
TGCGCCAGCAGCTTGGAACGGGATACCCCCTACAATGAGCAGTTCTTC
CASSLERDTPYNEQFF
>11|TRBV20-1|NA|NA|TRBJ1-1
TGCAGGGGGTCGGCGAACACTGAAGCTTTCTTT
CRGSANTEAFF
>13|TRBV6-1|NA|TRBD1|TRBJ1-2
TGTGCCAGCAGTGACAGACAGGGACAAGGCTACACCTTC
CASSDRQGQGYTF
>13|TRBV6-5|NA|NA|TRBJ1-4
TGTGCCAGCAGTTACAGTTTAGGGGAAAAACTGTTTTTT
CASSYSLGEKLFF
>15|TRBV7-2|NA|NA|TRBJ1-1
TGTGCCAGCAGCTTAGTCGCAGGATTGAACACTGAAGCTTTCTTT
CASSLVAGLNTEAFF
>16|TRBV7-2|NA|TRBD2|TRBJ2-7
TGTGCCAGCAGCCCGGTAGGCGGGAGAATAGACTACGAGCAGTACTTC
CASSPVGGRIDYEQYF
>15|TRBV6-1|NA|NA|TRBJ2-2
TGTGCCAGCAGTCGGCAGGGACAGAACACCGGGGAGCTGTTTTTT
CASSRQGQNTGELFF
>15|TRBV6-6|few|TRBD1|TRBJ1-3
TGTGCCAGCAAAGAGTACAGGGGCTCTGGAAACACCATATATTTT
CASKEYRGSGNTIYF
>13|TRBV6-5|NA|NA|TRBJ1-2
TGTGCCAGCAGCCCGCGGAGAATCTATGGCTACACCTTC
CASSPRRIYGYTF
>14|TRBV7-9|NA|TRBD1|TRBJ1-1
TGTGCCAGCAGCTTAAACAGGGGGAACACTGAAGCTTTCTTT
CASSLNRGNTEAFF
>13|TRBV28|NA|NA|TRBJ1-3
TGTGCCAGCAGTTCTAGCTCTGGAAACACCATATATTTT
CASSSSSGNTIYF
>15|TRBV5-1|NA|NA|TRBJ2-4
TGCGCCAGCAGCTCGGGGGTAGGGGTCGCGGACATTCAGTACTTC
CASSSGVGVADIQYF
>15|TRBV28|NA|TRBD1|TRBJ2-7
TGTGCCAGCAGTTTACTAGGGACAGGGAGAAACGAGCAGTACTTC
CASSLLGTGRNEQYF
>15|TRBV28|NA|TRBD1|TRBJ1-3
TGTGCCAGCAGCCCCCTCGGACAGGGGCCCGGAACCATATATTTT
CASSPLGQGPGTIYF
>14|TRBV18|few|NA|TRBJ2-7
TGTGCCAGCTCACTCACCGGGCGGCTCTACGAGCAGTACTTC
CASSLTGRLYEQYF
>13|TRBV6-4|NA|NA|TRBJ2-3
TGTGCCAGCAGTGACTCGAGGACAGATACGCAGTATTTT
CASSDSRTDTQYF
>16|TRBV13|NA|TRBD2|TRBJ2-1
TGTGCCAGCAGCTTAGGTGGGCGGGAGGCTGACAATGAGCAGTTCTTC
CASSLGGREADNEQFF
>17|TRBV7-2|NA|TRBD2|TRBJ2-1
TGTGCCAGCAGCTCCACTAGCGGGGGGGGCTCCTACAATGAGCAGTTCTTC
CASSSTSGGGSYNEQFF